Each of the 20 T cell receptor beta chains below was sequenced from the same sample in a study of OX40 agonist ivuxolimab in advanced cancers. Clones were read by immunoSEQ multiplex PCR, and TCRdb kept only the in-frame ones, dropping some. This repertoire shows around 56,000 clones, under 85% found once; its top ten account for about 4.5%. This specimen consisted of CD4+ or CD8+ T cells sorted from blood, obtained in a trial of the OX40 agonist ivuxolimab. The receptors stem from an adult with an advanced solid tumor such as melanoma, head and neck, liver or kidney cancer.

V usage is TRBV7-2 and J usage is TRBJ2-7; no definite D call. V lost 3 bases, J lost 0 bases, and 12 bases lay in between. CDR1 is SGHTA and CDR2 is FQGNSA in the germline V gene. This CDR3 is 15 amino acids long. The CDR3 coding sequence is TGTGCCAGCAGCTTCAACGATATGAGCTCCTACGAGCAGTACTTC. Residues: CASSFNDMSSYEQYF.

The genes are TRBV27 and TRBJ2-1, with D maybe TRBD2 (6 bases). CDR3 length: 16 residues. The V and J ends lost 1 base and 6 bases respectively, with 16 bases between them. Germline lookup yields CDR1 MNHEY and CDR2 SMNVEV (reference sequence). The CDR3, as DNA: TGTGCCAGCAGTTTATGGTCGGGACCAGCGGGCAATGAGCAGTTCTTC. It codes for CASSLWSGPAGNEQFF.

Remarks on this clone: The junction departs from the called germline gene at one end, perhaps through a read error. Additional DNA sequences in this sample encode the identical CDR3. The rearrangement joins TRBV10-3 to TRBJ1-1; D is unresolved. The germline V gene has CDR1 ENHRY and CDR2 SYGVKD. This CDR3 spans 12 amino acids. The CDR3 loop is CAISDQNTEAFF. Written as DNA, the CDR3 is TGTGCCATCAGTGACCAGAACACTGAGGCTTTCTTT.

The V and J genes are TRBV6-6 and TRBJ2-3; TRBD2 matches 11 bases. From germline, CDR1 is MNHNY and CDR2 SVGAGI (reference sequence). V trimming: 5 bases; J trimming: 4 bases; junction bases outside the gene matches: 5. The CDR3 is 15 amino acids. This CDR3 reads CASSVAGGPADTQYF. CDR3 coding DNA: TGTGCCAGCAGTGTAGCGGGAGGGCCGGCAGATACGCAGTATTTT.

The rearrangement links TRBV11-2 to TRBJ2-7; 12 bases match TRBD1. After removal of 5 bases from V and 7 bases from J, the junction contained 6 bases not matched to a gene. Germline CDR1 and CDR2: SGHAT and FQNNGV. There are 14 residues in the CDR3. For the CDR3, the DNA is TGTGCCAGCAGCGGGGGACAGGGGGCAAGAGAGCAGTACTTC. Translated, it gives CASSGGQGAREQYF.

Written as DNA, the CDR3 is TGTGCCAGCAGCTTAGCATGGGAGGCCGGCTCTGGAAACACCATATATTTT. Translating gives CASSLAWEAGSGNTIYF. The V gene is TRBV7-9, the J gene TRBJ1-3; D gene ambiguous. This CDR3 spans 17 amino acids. Germline values: CDR1 SEHNR, CDR2 FQNEAQ (reference sequence). V was clipped by 0 bases and J by 0 bases, with 12 bases between them.

V is TRBV27 and J is TRBJ2-4, with D unclear. Germline V lookup: CDR1 MNHEY, CDR2 SMNVEV (reference sequence). CDR3 length equals 14 residues. V lost 3 bases, J lost 6 bases, and 12 bases lay in between. The CDR3 reads CASSFSGFSNIQYF. CDR3 in DNA: TGTGCCAGCAGTTTCTCTGGATTCTCAAACATTCAGTACTTC.

This chain connects TRBV6-5 to TRBJ2-7; D remains unclear. The V end lost 5 bases, the J end lost 6 bases, and 14 bases lay between the germline ends. CDR1 is MNHEY and CDR2 is SVGAGI in the germline V gene. This CDR3 is 13 amino acids long. CDR3 loop: CASSTPRGSEQYF. As DNA, the CDR3 is TGTGCCAGCAGTACGCCCCGTGGGTCCGAGCAGTACTTC.

This chain uses TRBV11-2 with TRBJ2-7, with D tentatively TRBD2 (6 bases). The CDR3 is 13 amino acids. CDR1 SGHAT and CDR2 FQNNGV come from the germline V gene. V lost 4 bases and J lost 1, with 8 bases in between. The CDR3 is CASSWGTSYEQYF. The CDR3 nucleotides read TGTGCCAGCAGCTGGGGGACTTCCTACGAGCAGTACTTC.

The rearrangement links TRBV5-6 to TRBJ1-4, with D possibly being TRBD1 (5 bases). CDR1 is SGHDT, CDR2 YYEEEE, per germline. The CDR3 contains 14 residues. V lost 4 bases to trimming and J lost 8 bases, with 15 bases between them. CDR3 nucleotides: TGTGCCAGCAGCCGAACCAGCGGGGCCGAAAAACTGTTTTTT. Translation gives CASSRTSGAEKLFF.

V gene TRBV2 combines with J gene TRBJ1-5; TRBD1 matches 10 bases. J gave up 8 bases and V 4 bases, and 11 bases lay outside the gene matches. Germline V gives CDR1 SNHLY, CDR2 FYNNEI. CDR3 length: 16 amino acids. This CDR3 reads CASSVIGTGVSEPQHF. CDR3 nucleotides: TGTGCCAGCAGTGTAATCGGGACAGGGGTTTCGGAGCCCCAGCATTTT.

This sequence joins TRBV18 and TRBJ2-5; 8 bases match TRBD2. The V gene end was trimmed by 3 bases and the J gene end by 4 bases; junction bases not matched to a gene: 7. Per germline, CDR1 KGHSH and CDR2 LQKENI. CDR3 size: 15 residues. CDR3 bases: TGTGCCAGCTCACCCTCCGTTGCGGGGGGAGAGACCCAGTACTTC. Protein sequence: CASSPSVAGGETQYF.

The gene calls are TRBV11-2 and TRBJ1-3, with D hard to call. V lost 3 bases to trimming and J lost 0 bases, with 12 bases between them. This CDR3 has 16 residues. CDR1 is SGHAT, CDR2 FQNNGV, per germline. DNA of the CDR3: TGTGCCAGCAGCTTCTCCCGACGGTCCTCTGGAAACACCATATATTTT. Translated, it gives CASSFSRRSSGNTIYF.

V is TRBV10-1 and J is TRBJ2-3, with 11 bases lining up with TRBD2. V lost 8 bases to trimming and J lost 5 bases; unmatched junction nucleotides: 6. The germline gives CDR1 WNHNN, CDR2 SYGVQD (reference sequence). This CDR3 has 14 amino acids. CDR3 sequence (DNA): TGCGCCAGCCGGGGCACTAGCGGGGGAGATACGCAGTATTTT. Its protein is CASRGTSGGDTQYF.

The V gene is TRBV2, the J gene TRBJ1-3, with 7 bases lining up with TRBD1. Germline V gene data show CDR1 as SNHLY and CDR2 as FYNNEI. V shed 5 bases and J 0 bases; nucleotides not matched to a gene: 7. This CDR3 is 16 amino acids long. CDR3 amino acids: CASSPDRAFSGNTIYF. The CDR3 nucleotides read TGTGCCAGCAGTCCCGACAGGGCGTTCTCTGGAAACACCATATATTTT.

The CDR3 DNA reads TGTGCCAGCAGCCTACTGACTAGCCTCAATGAGCAGTTCTTC. Protein product: CASSLLTSLNEQFF. This chain links TRBV14 with TRBJ2-1; 7 nucleotides line up with TRBD2. The CDR3 runs 14 residues. From germline, CDR1 is SGHDN and CDR2 FVKESK. Trimming cost V 4 bases and J 6 bases; bases outside gene matches: 6.

This clone turned up a few times. The V and J genes are TRBV2 and TRBJ2-2; D may be TRBD2 (5 bases). Germline V gene data show CDR1 as SNHLY and CDR2 as FYNNEI. The CDR3 spans 16 residues. V lost 4 bases to trimming and J lost 11 bases, with 23 bases between them. The CDR3 DNA follows: TGTGCCAGCAGTGGGCCTCGTGCTAGCAGCAAAAACGAGCTGTTTTTT. Translation gives CASSGPRASSKNELFF.

This chain joins TRBV27 and TRBJ2-6, with TRBD1 identical over 9 bases. The V gene's germline CDR1 is MNHEY and CDR2 SMNVEV (reference sequence). CDR3 length: 18 amino acids. Trimming took 4 bases from V and 2 from J; bases not matched to a gene: 9. The CDR3 nucleotides are TGTGCCAGCAGTTCGCGACAGGGGGTGGTGGCTGGGGCCAACGTCCTGACTTTC. Amino acid sequence: CASSSRQGVVAGANVLTF. Full variable domain (remainder filled in from reference TRBV27 and TRBJ2-6): EAQVTQNPRYLITVTGKKLTVTCSQNMNHEYMSWYRQDPGLGLRQIYYSMNVEVTDKGDVPEGYKVSRKEKRNFPLILESPSPNQTSLYFCASSSRQGVVAGANVLTFGAGSRLTVL.

The V gene is TRBV7-3, the J gene TRBJ2-2, with D uncertain. The CDR3 runs 13 residues. The germline gives CDR1 SGHTA, CDR2 FQGTGA. Trimming shortened V by 4 bases and J by 4 bases, and 7 bases separated the two germline ends. The CDR3 DNA reads TGTGCCAGCAGCTATCTGGGCACCGGGGAGCTGTTTTTT. This gives the protein CASSYLGTGELFF.

The rearrangement joins TRBV5-1 to TRBJ2-1; D unresolved. V dropped 4 bases and J dropped 8 bases, with 13 bases sitting between them. CDR3 length: 13 residues. Germline V CDR1 and CDR2: SGHRS, YFSETQ. CDR3 nucleotide sequence: TGCGCCAGCAGCAACCCTGCTGTCGATGAGCAGTTCTTC. Translation: CASSNPAVDEQFF.